This TCR beta chain was retrieved from a study of identical twins. In this sample, this clonotype turned up a few times. The CDR3 does not close with the conserved phenylalanine or tryptophan, likely indicating a read error. Because the CDR3's place on the DNA is in doubt, the DNA is left out and the CDR3 is given as listed by TCRdb. Template switching (which added a universal primer site) was used, and cDNA carried unique molecular identifiers. TCRdb independently ran MiXCR on the 5' RACE reads; one entry per CDR3 protein. The table shows 600,000 to 800,000 distinct CDR3 sequences, with about 20% occurring only once. The CDR3 is 11 amino acids long, termini counted. Germline V lookup: CDR1 SEHNR, CDR2 FQNEAQ (reference sequence). Separately, the same data were catalogued under a study of T cells expressing NK-cell markers.

This chain links TRBV7-9 with TRBJ1-1. Material for sequencing was PBMCs. The TCR was taken from a woman younger than 30 in good health. The CDR3 reads CASSPGGRVIL.